This entry lists 10 T cell receptor beta chains sequenced from one sample in a study of T cell changes during pregnancy in multiple sclerosis. Sequencing was performed with immunoSEQ multiplex PCR; in TCRdb, only in-frame clones are kept and a portion is missing. The sample has around 100,000 clones, about nine tenths seen once. The material sequenced was peripheral blood, taken after pregnancy. Receptor source: a female donor with multiple sclerosis, enrolled in a pregnancy study.

V is TRBV15 and J is TRBJ2-1, with D possibly matching TRBD2 (6 bases). The germline V and J ends were trimmed by 8 bases and 8 bases, with 16 bases remaining between them. The CDR3 sequence is 13 residues long. The V gene's germline CDR1 is LNHNV and CDR2 YYDKDF (reference sequence). The CDR3 region has the DNA TGTGCCACCCGGCGGGCTAGCGCCTATGAGCAGTTCTTC. Translation: CATRRASAYEQFF.

V gene TRBV11-3 combines with J gene TRBJ1-3; D gene unclear. The germline gives CDR1 SGHNT, CDR2 YENEEA. Trimming removed 4 bases at V and 0 bases at J, with 10 bases between. The CDR3 has 15 residues. The CDR3 coding sequence is TGTGCCAGCAGCTCCAGTTTTCCCTCTGGAAACACCATATATTTT. It is translated as CASSSSFPSGNTIYF.

This rearrangement joins TRBV18 to TRBJ1-1; maybe TRBD1 (6 bases). This CDR3 has 15 amino acids. The V end was cut by 3 bases, the J end by 5 bases, with 16 bases between. Germline V gene sequence: CDR1 KGHSH, CDR2 LQKENI. DNA of the CDR3: TGTGCCAGCTCACCGAGTATCACAGGGTGGACTGAAGCTTTCTTT. Its translation is CASSPSITGWTEAFF.

The rearrangement uses TRBV5-1 and TRBJ1-1; TRBD1 matches at 7 bases. Germline values: CDR1 SGHRS, CDR2 YFSETQ. The CDR3 loop spans 16 amino acids. V lost 2 bases to trimming and J lost 1 base; unmatched junction nucleotides: 8. CDR3 amino acids: CASSFRGQVGNTEAFF. The CDR3 nucleotides read TGCGCCAGCAGCTTTAGGGGGCAGGTCGGGAACACTGAAGCTTTCTTT.

This chain uses TRBV27 with TRBJ1-2, with TRBD1 identical over 10 bases. Germline CDR1 reads MNHEY; CDR2 reads SMNVEV (reference sequence). V gave up 0 bases and J gave up 1 base; unmatched junction bases: 2. This CDR3 region has 16 residues. CDR3 bases: TGTGCCAGCAGTTTATCACGGGACAGGGGTAACTATGGCTACACCTTC. Its protein product is CASSLSRDRGNYGYTF.

The V and J genes are TRBV4-3 and TRBJ2-3; 16 positions match TRBD2. The V and J ends lost 3 bases and 5 bases, in that order; junction bases with no gene match: 2. CDR3 size: 16 residues. Per germline, CDR1 LGHNA and CDR2 YSLEER. CDR3 in amino acids: CASSHGTSGGEDTQYF. In DNA form, the CDR3 reads TGCGCCAGCAGCCATGGGACTAGCGGGGGGGAAGATACGCAGTATTTT.

J is TRBJ1-2 and V is TRBV11-2; a weak D match, TRBD1 (5 bases). CDR1 SGHAT and CDR2 FQNNGV come from the germline V gene. V dropped 5 bases and J dropped 1 base, with 8 bases sitting between them. The CDR3 runs to 13 residues. CDR3 DNA: TGTGCCAGCAGCGGGGCAGTTAACTATGGCTACACCTTC. This codes for CASSGAVNYGYTF.

The genes are TRBV11-1 and TRBJ1-6, with 9 bases that match TRBD1. In germline, CDR1 is SGHAT, CDR2 FQDESV (reference sequence). V gave up 1 base and J gave up 10 bases; unmatched junction bases: 2. The CDR3 runs 14 residues. For the CDR3, the DNA is TGTGCCAGCAGCTTAGTGGGACAGGGATCACCCCTCCACTTT. It codes for CASSLVGQGSPLHF.

CDR3 sequence: CASSPLTGVDEQFF. The CDR3, as DNA: TGTGCCAGCAGCCCCCTAACAGGGGTCGATGAGCAGTTCTTC. This rearrangement joins TRBV7-9 to TRBJ2-1; 7 positions match TRBD1. Trimming at V came to 5 bases and at J to 8 bases, leaving 9 bases not matched to a gene. The germline V gene has CDR1 SEHNR and CDR2 FQNEAQ (reference sequence). This CDR3 has 14 amino acids. The variable domain in full, with the rest retrieved from reference TRBV7-9 and TRBJ2-1, is DTGVSQNPRHKITKRGQNVTFRCDPISEHNRLYWYRQTLGQGPEFLTYFQNEAQLEKSRLLSDRFSAERPKGSFSTLEIQRTEQGDSAMYLCASSPLTGVDEQFFGPGTRLTVL.

As concerns this clone: Germline is not matched at one junction end, which may reflect a read error. V and J are TRBV7-7 and TRBJ2-5, with D hard to call. There are 13 residues in the CDR3. Germline V gene sequence: CDR1 SSHAT, CDR2 FNYEAQ (reference sequence). The CDR3, as DNA: TGTGCTAGCAGCTTTCTAGAGGCGGAGACCCAGTACTTC. Amino acid sequence: CASSFLEAETQYF.